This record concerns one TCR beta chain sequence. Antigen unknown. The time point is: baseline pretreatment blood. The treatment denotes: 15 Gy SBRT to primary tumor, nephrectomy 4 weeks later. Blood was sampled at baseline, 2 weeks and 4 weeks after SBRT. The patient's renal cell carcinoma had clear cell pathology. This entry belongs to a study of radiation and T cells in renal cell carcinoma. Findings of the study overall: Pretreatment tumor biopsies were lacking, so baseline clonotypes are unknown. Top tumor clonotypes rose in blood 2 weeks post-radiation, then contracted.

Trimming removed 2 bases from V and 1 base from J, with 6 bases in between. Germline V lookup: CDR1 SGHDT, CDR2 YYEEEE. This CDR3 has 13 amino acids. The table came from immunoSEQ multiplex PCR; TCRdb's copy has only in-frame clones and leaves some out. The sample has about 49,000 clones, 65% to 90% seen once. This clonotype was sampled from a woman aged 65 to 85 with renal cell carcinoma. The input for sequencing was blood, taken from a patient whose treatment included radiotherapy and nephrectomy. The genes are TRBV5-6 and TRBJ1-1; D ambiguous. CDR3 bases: TGTGCCAGCAGCTTTACAGAGAACACTGAAGCTTTCTTT. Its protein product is CASSFTENTEAFF.